The 12 T cell receptor beta chains presented below share a single source sample, sequenced in a study of T cells in Graves' hyperthyroidism and ophthalmopathy (dated by TCRdb to the late 2010s). Library preparation used multiplex PCR. The run used an Illumina HiSeq 2000. TCR beta CDR3 regions were amplified from RNA transcripts. A first-round RT-PCR of the TCR CDR3 used the HTBI primer set with the Qiagen OneStep RT-PCR kit. TCRdb ran its own pipeline on the public reads, namely fastp trimming at Q25 and MiXCR clone calling, and kept in-frame beta chains. When rows share a CDR3 protein, they turn into one entry using the most common DNA and genes. The sample yields about 610,000 distinct CDR3 sequences; around 15% were counted once. The ten biggest clones cover roughly 4.5% of the sample. Sequencing input: blood. These receptors came from a woman in her forties with Graves' ophthalmopathy.

This clonotype occurred a few times. The rearrangement links TRBV7-2 to TRBJ1-4; TRBD1 aligns across 8 bases. Germline values: CDR1 SGHTA, CDR2 FQGNSA. J lost 7 bases, V lost 2 bases, and 3 bases had no gene match. The CDR3 contains 14 residues. The CDR3 here is CASSLQGAREKLFF. The CDR3 nucleotides are TGTGCCAGCAGCTTACAGGGGGCGCGTGAAAAACTGTTTTTT.

This clonotype was detected many times. The chain combines TRBV6-5 with TRBJ2-2; no clear D. Germline loops: CDR1 MNHEY, CDR2 SVGAGI. V shed 4 bases and J shed 5 bases, with 5 bases lying between them. The CDR3 has 12 residues. The CDR3 DNA follows: TGTGCCAGCAGTTGGAGAACCGGGGAGCTGTTTTTT. It encodes CASSWRTGELFF.

This clonotype was counted only a few times. This chain connects TRBV20-1 to TRBJ2-2, with D perhaps TRBD1 (6 bases). Germline V lookup: CDR1 DFQATT, CDR2 SNEGSKA (reference sequence). The CDR3 runs 14 residues. Trimming took off 5 bases at V and 4 bases at J, with 14 bases between the two ends. The CDR3 here is CSAVRGGSTGELFF. CDR3 coding DNA: TGCAGTGCTGTCAGAGGGGGTAGCACCGGGGAGCTGTTTTTT.

This clonotype came up many times. V gene TRBV12-3 or TRBV12-4 combines with J gene TRBJ2-5; a weak D match, TRBD1 (5 bases). The CDR3 loop spans 15 amino acids. V was shortened by 7 bases and J by 2 bases, with 17 bases between the two germline ends. The CDR3 here is CASTPAEGHQETQYF. CDR3 in DNA: TGTGCCAGCACTCCTGCCGAAGGACATCAAGAGACCCAGTACTTC.

This clonotype was observed at least ten times. The rearrangement joins TRBV6-2 or TRBV6-3 to TRBJ2-7, with 7 bases identical to TRBD2. Germline V CDR1 and CDR2: MNHEY, SVGEGT. This CDR3 region has 15 residues. After removal of 6 bases from V and 1 base from J, the junction contained 9 bases not matched to a gene. This chain's CDR3 is CASSPGTIGSYEQYF. The DNA for the CDR3 is TGTGCCAGCAGCCCTGGGACTATCGGGTCCTACGAGCAGTACTTC.

As for this clonotype: This may arise from a read error, as a much more abundant clone is one base away. For the CDR3, the DNA is TGTGCCAGCATTGCTCCGGGAGAACCCCTCTATGGCTACACCTTC. Amino acids: CASIAPGEPLYGYTF. J is TRBJ1-2 and V is TRBV2; D call uncertain. The CDR3 is made up of 15 amino acids. V dropped 7 bases and J dropped 4 bases, with 19 bases sitting between them. The germline CDR1 and CDR2 sequences are SNHLY and FYNNEI.

This clonotype occurred many times. J is TRBJ1-5 and V is TRBV24-1; maybe TRBD1 (5 bases). V gave up 3 bases and J gave up 9 bases, with 5 bases separating them. This CDR3 contains 11 residues. CDR1 KGHDR and CDR2 SFDVKD come from the germline V gene. The CDR3 protein is CATSDGGPQHF. The CDR3 coding sequence is TGTGCCACCAGTGATGGGGGGCCCCAGCATTTT.

This clonotype came up many times. V usage is TRBV5-1 and J usage is TRBJ2-2, with 9 bases lining up with TRBD2. V trimming: 7 bases; J trimming: 5 bases; junction bases outside the gene matches: 12. Germline CDR1 reads SGHRS; CDR2 reads YFSETQ. CDR3 length equals 16 residues. The CDR3 DNA follows: TGCGCCAGCGAGGGTAGCGGGAGTTCTGTAACCGGGGAGCTGTTTTTT. It translates to CASEGSGSSVTGELFF. Drawing the rest from reference TRBV5-1 and TRBJ2-2, the complete variable domain is KAGVTQTPRYLIKTRGQQVTLSCSPISGHRSVSWYQQTPGQGLQFLFEYFSETQRNKGNFPGRFSGRQFSNSRSEMNVSTLELGDSALYLCASEGSGSSVTGELFFGEGSRLTVL.

This clonotype was recorded a few times. A much bigger clone sits one base away, suggesting this may be a read error. V is TRBV10-3 and J is TRBJ2-2; a possible D gene is TRBD2 (6 bases). V was trimmed by 8 bases and J by 0 bases, leaving 7 bases between them. The CDR3 length is 13 residues. CDR1 and CDR2 (germline): ENHRY, SYGVKD. CDR3 coding DNA: TGTGCCATCGGGACTCCGAACACCGGGGAGCTGTTTTTT. It specifies CAIGTPNTGELFF.

This clonotype occurred many times. V is TRBV28 and J is TRBJ1-2, with D tentatively TRBD1 (5 bases). The germline gives CDR1 MDHEN, CDR2 SYDVKM. This CDR3 spans 15 amino acids. The V and J ends lost 5 bases and 2 bases respectively, with 15 bases between them. The CDR3 DNA reads TGTGCCAGCAGTGGTGCCGGTTGGGACAACTATGGCTACACCTTC. Its protein is CASSGAGWDNYGYTF.

The sample holds many counts of this clonotype. V and J are TRBV27 and TRBJ2-7; D gene unclear. The V gene lost 9 bases and the J gene lost 1 base, with 13 bases spanning the gap. The CDR3 consists of 13 residues. In germline, CDR1 is MNHEY, CDR2 SMNVEV (reference sequence). The CDR3, as DNA: TGTGCCAGTCGTGGATTTACATCCTACGAGCAGTACTTC. It specifies CASRGFTSYEQYF.

This clonotype was counted many times. The chain links TRBV19 to TRBJ2-4, with D maybe TRBD2 (6 bases). CDR3 length equals 15 residues. Germline values: CDR1 LNHDA, CDR2 SQIVND (reference sequence). V shed 6 bases and J shed 7 bases, with 19 bases lying between them. CDR3 in DNA: TGTGCCAGTAGGGCCCTAGCGTGGGGTGCGAACATTCAGTACTTC. Protein sequence: CASRALAWGANIQYF.